This record concerns one T cell receptor (beta chain) sequence. CDR1 MNHEY and CDR2 SMNVEV come from the germline V gene (reference sequence). This CDR3 comprises 15 residues. Germline trimming cut 4 bases from V and 2 bases from J; bases unmatched to any gene: 5. This sample is drawn from a study of T cell changes during pregnancy in multiple sclerosis. Only in-frame clones appear in the TCRdb table, and some are missing; sequencing was by immunoSEQ multiplex PCR. This sample carries approximately 30,000 clones, roughly nine tenths of them seen once, and the ten largest clones take more than 9.5%. Sequenced material: CD8+ T cells from peripheral blood mononuclear cells, taken in the third trimester of pregnancy. The chain is built from TRBV27 and TRBJ2-5; 9 positions agree with TRBD1. This sequence originates from a female donor with multiple sclerosis, enrolled in a pregnancy study. CDR3 DNA: TGTGCCAGCAGTTGGGACAGGGAAGCTCAAGAGACCCAGTACTTC. It is translated as CASSWDREAQETQYF.